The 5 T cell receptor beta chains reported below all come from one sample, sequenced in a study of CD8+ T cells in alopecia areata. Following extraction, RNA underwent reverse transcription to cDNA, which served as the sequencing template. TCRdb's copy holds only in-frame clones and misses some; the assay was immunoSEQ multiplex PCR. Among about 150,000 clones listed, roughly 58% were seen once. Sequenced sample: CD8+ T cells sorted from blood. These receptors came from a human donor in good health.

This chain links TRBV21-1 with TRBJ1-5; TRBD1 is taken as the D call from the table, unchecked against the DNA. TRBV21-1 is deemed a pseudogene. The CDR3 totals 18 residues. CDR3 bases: TGTGCCAGCAGCAAAGTCACTGGACATACATATAGCAATCAGCCCCAGCATTTT. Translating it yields CASSKVTGHTYSNQPQHF.

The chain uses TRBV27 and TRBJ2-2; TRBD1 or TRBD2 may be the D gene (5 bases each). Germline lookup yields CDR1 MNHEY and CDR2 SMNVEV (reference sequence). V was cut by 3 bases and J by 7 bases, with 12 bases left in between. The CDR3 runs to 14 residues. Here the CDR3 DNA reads TGTGCCAGCAGTTTTGGGGACGTTGGCGGGGAGCTGTTTTTT. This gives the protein CASSFGDVGGELFF.

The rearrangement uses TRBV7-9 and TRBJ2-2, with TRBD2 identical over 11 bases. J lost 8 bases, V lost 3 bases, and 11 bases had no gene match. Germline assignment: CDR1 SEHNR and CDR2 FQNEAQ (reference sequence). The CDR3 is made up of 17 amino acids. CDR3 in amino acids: CASSFPGLAGAAGELFF. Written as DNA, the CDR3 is TGTGCCAGCAGCTTCCCAGGACTAGCGGGCGCGGCTGGGGAGCTGTTTTTT.

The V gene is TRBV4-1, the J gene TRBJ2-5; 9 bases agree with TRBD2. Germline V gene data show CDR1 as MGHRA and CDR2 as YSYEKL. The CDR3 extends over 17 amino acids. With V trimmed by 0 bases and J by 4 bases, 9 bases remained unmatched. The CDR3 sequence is CASSQEAGTSMSETQYF. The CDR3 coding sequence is TGCGCCAGCAGCCAAGAAGCCGGGACTAGCATGTCAGAGACCCAGTACTTC.

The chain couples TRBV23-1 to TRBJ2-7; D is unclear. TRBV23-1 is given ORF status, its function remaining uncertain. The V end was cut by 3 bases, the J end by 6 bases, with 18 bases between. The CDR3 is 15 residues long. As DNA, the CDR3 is TGCGCCAGCAGTCAGATACTCAAAGGGATGGTCGAGCAGTACTTC. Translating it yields CASSQILKGMVEQYF.